This T cell receptor beta chain stems from a study of shared clonotypes between healthy human individuals (dated by TCRdb to about 2020). About the full investigation: A few men and two women, aged 18 to 49 years, made up the cohort. For each donor, CD4 naive and CD4 memory were each run on three plates, CD8 naive on two plates, and CD8 memory on one plate. To increase sequencing depth and limit assay-specific biases, different laboratories used diverse techniques to prepare libraries and sequence TCR repertoires. Between about 0.94 and 10 billion PBMCs per donor were obtained by leukapheresis. Blood TCR repertoires of about 5 healthy adults were deeply sequenced to estimate repertoire size and the extent of clonotype sharing between individuals. General study outcomes and caveats: Incomplete sequencing was indicated by rarefaction of sorted-subset datasets, despite the large sequencing depth. Because the study included only a small number of donors, the genetic and exposure-history diversity represented was limited. Based on pairwise subsampling, the degree of clonotype sharing among donors was expected to be affected by sequencing depth. Approximately 4.8% of naive CD4, roughly 3.5% of naive CD8, 2.3% of memory CD4, and about 0.4% of memory CD8 clonotypes were shared across a handful of donors. Compared with non-shared clonotypes, clonotypes shared by all four sorted-subset donors had higher generation probabilities. Sampling was restricted to blood, and TCR repertoires in tissues likely differ from the TCR repertoires found in blood. Larger estimated clonotype richness was generally found for naive subsets than for memory subsets.

On this clone itself: Which antigen it targets is not known. Nothing much larger sits one base from this clone, and base qualities are not available.

The donors were healthy, HIV-negative adults with no recently reported acute infections or vaccinations. Only Caucasian adults living in Nashville, Tennessee, USA were represented among the donors. Magnetic negative selection was used to enrich CD4+ T cells, after which naive cells were positively selected on CD45RA and the negative fraction became the memory subset. Blood was collected by leukapheresis, and PBMCs were isolated by Ficoll-Histopaque density gradient centrifugation and then cryopreserved in liquid nitrogen vapor phase. Purity and quantity of every magnetically sorted T cell population were checked by analytical flow cytometry. Each sorted fraction had its genomic DNA isolated and then quantified by UV absorbance on a Nanodrop 2000c. Using the deep immunoSEQ assay, TCR CDR3 regions were amplified from genomic DNA by multiplex PCR. For each cell subset, the extracted genomic DNA was distributed evenly across all wells of several immunoSEQ 96-well plates, and each plate served as one replicate. For sorted subsets, each replicate PCR was loaded with roughly 200 ng genomic DNA, equivalent to some 27,000 T cell genomes. The purified libraries were quantified using a Qubit 3.0 fluorometer, sized with a Bioanalyzer 2100, and then quantified again using the KAPA Library Quantification kit. Every immunoSEQ 96-well plate was sequenced on a dedicated single-read 150-cycle Illumina NextSeq 550 flow cell. In the authors' own workflow: Because the immunoSEQ output included only junctional sequences and no quality scores, the filtering could not be the same as the filtering used for full-length reads. Sequences were annotated with PyIR, a Python wrapper for IgBLAST v1.9, and V/J genes and CDR3 were assigned using IMGT germline references. Reads were removed for weak V/J assignments (E-value above 1e-6), missing CDR3, stop codons, out-of-frame junctions, or ambiguous translated residues. A V3J clonotype was defined by an identical inferred V gene, J gene, and CDR3 amino acid sequence. To compute the percentage overlap between repertoires, the number of shared unique clonotypes was divided by the size of the smaller repertoire. Three approaches were used to assess repertoire richness: RTK rarefaction, the Chao1 estimator, and Recon v2.1 estimates of unobserved clonotypes. For all TCRbeta clonotypes obtained by the gDNA method from four donors, generation probabilities were computed with OLGA. TCRdb limited this immuneACCESS table to in-frame rearrangements with V and J called. A share of clones is missing; checked studies link under half to unresolved V genes, and the rest is unexplained. That table supplies the V and J calls and clone size; D and trimming were determined from the DNA. This sample gives 2 million or so clones in total; 85% to 95% of them show up just once. The ten largest clones represent more than 0.1% of the sample.

Reading from cysteine to phenylalanine, the CDR3 counts 15 amino acids. Only the CDR3 DNA stays, 45 bases, in frame from base 1. The germline V gene yields MGHRA for CDR1 and YSYEKL for CDR2. The V end loses 1 base and the J end loses 5 bases, and a stretch of 14 bases separates them. Sequenced input: naive CD4+ T cells sorted from blood. Sample cell subset or site, as interpreted from the label and publication: CD45RA+ positively selected. The sequence came from a man between 18 and 35 years old in good health. The chain uses TRBV4-1 and TRBJ1-1; a tentative D match to TRBD1 spans 5 bases. The nucleotides read TGCGCCAGCAGCCAAGTATTTCCGGGGGAAACTGAAGCTTTCTTT. Protein translation: CASSQVFPGETEAFF.